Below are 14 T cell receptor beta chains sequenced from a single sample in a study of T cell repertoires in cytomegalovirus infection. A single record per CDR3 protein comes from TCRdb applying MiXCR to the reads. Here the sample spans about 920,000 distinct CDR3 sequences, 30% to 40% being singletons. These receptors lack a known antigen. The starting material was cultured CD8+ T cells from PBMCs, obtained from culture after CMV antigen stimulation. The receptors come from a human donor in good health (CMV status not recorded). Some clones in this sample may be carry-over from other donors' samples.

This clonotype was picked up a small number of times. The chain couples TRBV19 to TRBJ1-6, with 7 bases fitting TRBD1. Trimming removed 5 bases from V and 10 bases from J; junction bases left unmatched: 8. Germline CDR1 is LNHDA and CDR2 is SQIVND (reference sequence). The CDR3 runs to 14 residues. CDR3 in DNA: TGTGCCAGTAGTCTGACAGGGCCTTTGTCACCCCTCCACTTT. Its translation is CASSLTGPLSPLHF. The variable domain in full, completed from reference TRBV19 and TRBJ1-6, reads DGGITQSPKYLFRKEGQNVTLSCEQNLNHDAMYWYRQDPGQGLRLIYYSQIVNDFQKGDIAEGYSVSREKKESFPLTVTSAQKNPTAFYLCASSLTGPLSPLHFGNGTRLTVT.

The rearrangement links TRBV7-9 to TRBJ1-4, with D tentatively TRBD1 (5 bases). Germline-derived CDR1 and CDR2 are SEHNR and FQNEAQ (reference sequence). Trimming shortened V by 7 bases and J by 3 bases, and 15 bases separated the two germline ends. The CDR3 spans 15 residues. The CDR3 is CASNLEGEANEKLFF. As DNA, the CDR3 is TGTGCCAGCAATCTCGAAGGGGAGGCTAATGAAAAACTGTTTTTT.

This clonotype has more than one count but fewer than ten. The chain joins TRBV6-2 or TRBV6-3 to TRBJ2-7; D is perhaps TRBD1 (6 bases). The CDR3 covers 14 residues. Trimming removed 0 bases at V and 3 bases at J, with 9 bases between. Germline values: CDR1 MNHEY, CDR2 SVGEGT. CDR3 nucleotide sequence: TGTGCCAGCAGTTACTCAAGGGACAACTACGAGCAGTACGTC. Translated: CASSYSRDNYEQYV.

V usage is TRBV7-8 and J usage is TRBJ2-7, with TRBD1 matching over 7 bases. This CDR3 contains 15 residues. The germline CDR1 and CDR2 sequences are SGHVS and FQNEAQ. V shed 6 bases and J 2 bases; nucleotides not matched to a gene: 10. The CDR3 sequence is CASRNDWDSTYEQYV. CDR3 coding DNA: TGTGCCAGCAGAAACGATTGGGACAGTACCTACGAGCAGTACGTC.

The CDR3 reads CASSAAWQETSYNEQFF. DNA for the CDR3: TGTGCCAGCAGCGCCGCTTGGCAGGAAACCTCCTACAATGAGCAGTTCTTC. This chain connects TRBV7-9 to TRBJ2-1; no clear D gene. V was shortened by 5 bases and J by 0 bases, with 17 bases between the two germline ends. This CDR3 has 17 amino acids. Germline V gives CDR1 SEHNR, CDR2 FQNEAQ (reference sequence).

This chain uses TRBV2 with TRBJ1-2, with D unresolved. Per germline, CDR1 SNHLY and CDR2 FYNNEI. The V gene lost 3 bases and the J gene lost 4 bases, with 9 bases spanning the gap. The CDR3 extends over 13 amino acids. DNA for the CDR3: TGTGCCAGCAGTGACCAAAGGAGCTATGGCTACACCTTC. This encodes CASSDQRSYGYTF.

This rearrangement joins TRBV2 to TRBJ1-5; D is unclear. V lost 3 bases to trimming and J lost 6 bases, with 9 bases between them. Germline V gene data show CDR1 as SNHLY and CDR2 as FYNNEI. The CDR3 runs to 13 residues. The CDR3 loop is CASSDKGTQPQHF. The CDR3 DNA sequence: TGTGCCAGCAGTGATAAGGGAACTCAGCCCCAGCATTTT.

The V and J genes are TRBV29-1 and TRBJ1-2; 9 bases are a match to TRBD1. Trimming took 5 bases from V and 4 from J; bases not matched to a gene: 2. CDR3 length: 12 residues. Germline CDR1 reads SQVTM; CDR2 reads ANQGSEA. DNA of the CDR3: TGCAGCGTTAACAGGGGGCCCTATGGCTACACCTTC. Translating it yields CSVNRGPYGYTF.

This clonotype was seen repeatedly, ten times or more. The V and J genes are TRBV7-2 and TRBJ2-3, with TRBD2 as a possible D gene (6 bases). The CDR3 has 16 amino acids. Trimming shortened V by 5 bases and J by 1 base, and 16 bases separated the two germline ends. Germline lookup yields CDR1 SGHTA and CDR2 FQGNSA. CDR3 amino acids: CASSRGFATRTDTQYF. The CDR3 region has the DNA TGTGCCAGCAGCCGGGGGTTCGCTACCCGCACAGATACGCAGTATTTT.

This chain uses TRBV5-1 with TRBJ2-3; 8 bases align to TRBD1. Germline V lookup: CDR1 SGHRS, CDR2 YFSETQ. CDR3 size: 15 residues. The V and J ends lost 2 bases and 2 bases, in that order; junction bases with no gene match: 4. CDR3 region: CASSFRQGYTDTQYF. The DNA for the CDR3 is TGCGCCAGCAGCTTCCGACAGGGGTACACAGATACGCAGTATTTT.

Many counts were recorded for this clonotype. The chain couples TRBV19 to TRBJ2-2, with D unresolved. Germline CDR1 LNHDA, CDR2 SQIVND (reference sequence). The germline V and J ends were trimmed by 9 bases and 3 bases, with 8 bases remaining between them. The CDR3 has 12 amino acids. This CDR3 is CASSFYTGELFF. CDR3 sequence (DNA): TGTGCCAGCAGCTTTTACACCGGGGAGCTGTTTTTT.

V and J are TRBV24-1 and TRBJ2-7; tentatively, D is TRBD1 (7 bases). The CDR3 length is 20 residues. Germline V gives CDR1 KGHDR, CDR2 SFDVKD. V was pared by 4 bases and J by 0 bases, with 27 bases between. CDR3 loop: CATSDLLRGLRDSYSYEQYV. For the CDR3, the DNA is TGTGCCACCAGTGACCTCTTGCGGGGCCTCCGGGACAGCTACTCCTACGAGCAGTACGTC.

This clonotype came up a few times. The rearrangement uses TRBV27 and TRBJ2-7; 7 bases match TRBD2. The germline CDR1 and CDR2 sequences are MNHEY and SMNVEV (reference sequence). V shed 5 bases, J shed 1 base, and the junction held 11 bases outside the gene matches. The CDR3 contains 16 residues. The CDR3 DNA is TGTGCCAGCAGTCAACCTCAGGGAGGGTTGTCCTACGAGCAGTACGTC. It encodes CASSQPQGGLSYEQYV.

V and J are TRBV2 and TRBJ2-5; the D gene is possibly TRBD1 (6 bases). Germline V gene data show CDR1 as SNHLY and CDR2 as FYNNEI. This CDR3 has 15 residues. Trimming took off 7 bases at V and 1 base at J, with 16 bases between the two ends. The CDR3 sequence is CASNNGQTSQETQYF. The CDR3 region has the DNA TGTGCCAGCAATAATGGACAGACGTCCCAAGAGACCCAGTACTTC.